Listed here is a single T cell receptor (beta chain). These data are taken from a study of blood T cell repertoires in COVID-19. About the study: Specimens from acute and convalescent COVID-19 originated in the United States, Italy and Spain. From T cells, B-cell-depleted T cells, or PBMCs came the material, which was cDNA or gDNA.

The CDR3 totals 16 residues. Germline values: CDR1 LNHDA, CDR2 SQIVND (reference sequence). The J segment lost 1 base and the V segment lost 0 bases, leaving 3 bases of the junction unmatched. Libraries were prepared by immunoSEQ multiplex PCR; TCRdb keeps only in-frame clonotypes and omits some of them. The sample records roughly 400,000 clones, around 91% being singletons. The material sequenced was PBMCs or T cells enriched from blood (not recorded which). This TCR was sampled from a man aged 25-45 years who had recovered from COVID-19. The chain combines TRBV19 with TRBJ2-1; 7 nucleotides line up with TRBD1. Here the CDR3 reads CASSIDKGASYNEQFF. Written as DNA, the CDR3 is TGTGCCAGTAGTATAGATAAGGGGGCATCCTACAATGAGCAGTTCTTC.